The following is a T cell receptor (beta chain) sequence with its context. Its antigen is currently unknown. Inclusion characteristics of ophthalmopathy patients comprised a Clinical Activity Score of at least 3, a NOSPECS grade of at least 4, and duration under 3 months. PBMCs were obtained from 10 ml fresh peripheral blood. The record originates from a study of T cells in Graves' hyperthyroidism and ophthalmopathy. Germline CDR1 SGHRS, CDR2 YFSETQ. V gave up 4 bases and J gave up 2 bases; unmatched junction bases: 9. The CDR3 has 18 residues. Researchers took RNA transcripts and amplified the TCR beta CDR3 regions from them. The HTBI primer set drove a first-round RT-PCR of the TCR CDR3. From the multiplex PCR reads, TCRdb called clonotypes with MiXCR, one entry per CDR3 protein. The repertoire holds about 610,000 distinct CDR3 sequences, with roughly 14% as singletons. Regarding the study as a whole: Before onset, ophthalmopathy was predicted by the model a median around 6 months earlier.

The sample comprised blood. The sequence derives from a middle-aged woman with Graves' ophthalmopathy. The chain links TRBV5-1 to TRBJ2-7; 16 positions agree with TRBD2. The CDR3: CASSPGTSGRGRAYEQYF. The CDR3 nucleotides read TGCGCCAGCAGCCCAGGGACTAGCGGGAGGGGACGAGCCTACGAGCAGTACTTC.